This is a list of T cell receptor beta chains from one sample in a study of blood T cell repertoires in COVID-19. Assay: immunoSEQ multiplex PCR; the TCRdb copy retains only in-frame clones and omits some. The sample has over 150,000 clones; more than 80% are singletons. Sequenced: peripheral blood. Receptors originate from a man in his fifties or sixties with acute or convalescent COVID-19. CDR3s include the opening cysteine and the closing phenylalanine or tryptophan. The D gene is left open where the match is weak. Rows may omit the clone size; those that give it use once, few, many or a size class.

d_gene: TRBD2
abundance: few
j_gene: TRBJ2-1
v_gene: TRBV18
CDR3nt: TGTGCCAGCTCACCACTTGGCGGGAGCTACAATGAGCAGTTCTTC
CDR3aa: CASSPLGGSYNEQFF

d_gene: TRBD1
abundance: NA
j_gene: TRBJ1-5
v_gene: TRBV6-6
CDR3nt: TGTGCCAGCGCGGACAGGGGGCAGATTCAGCCCCAGCATTTT
CDR3aa: CASADRGQIQPQHF

d_gene: NA
abundance: few
j_gene: TRBJ1-5
v_gene: TRBV11-3
CDR3nt: TGTGCCAGCAGCTTAGATACCCGCCGGACTGACCGCAATCAGCCCCAGCATTTT
CDR3aa: CASSLDTRRTDRNQPQHF

d_gene: NA
abundance: NA
j_gene: TRBJ2-5
v_gene: TRBV5-6
CDR3nt: TGTGCCAGCAGCTTGAACGGCAGGCCCCCGGAGACCCAGTACTTC
CDR3aa: CASSLNGRPPETQYF

d_gene: NA
abundance: few
j_gene: TRBJ1-2
v_gene: TRBV19
CDR3nt: TGTGCCAGTAGTATTGGCGGAAGAGCCTATGGCTACACCTTC
CDR3aa: CASSIGGRAYGYTF

d_gene: NA
abundance: NA
j_gene: TRBJ2-5
v_gene: TRBV11-3
CDR3nt: TGTGCCAGCAGCTCGAGGTCTCAAGAGACCCAGTACTTC
CDR3aa: CASSSRSQETQYF

d_gene: NA
abundance: NA
j_gene: TRBJ1-4
v_gene: TRBV10-3
CDR3nt: TGTGCCACCGGACAGATTAATGAAAAACTGTTTTTT
CDR3aa: CATGQINEKLFF

d_gene: NA
abundance: NA
j_gene: TRBJ1-3
v_gene: TRBV10-3
CDR3nt: TGTGCCATCAAGGGAGGGGACTCTGGAAACACCATATATTTT
CDR3aa: CAIKGGDSGNTIYF

d_gene: TRBD2
abundance: once
j_gene: TRBJ2-3
v_gene: TRBV19
CDR3nt: TGTGCCAGTAGTGTCTACCCGGGGCTAGCGGGGGGTGTAGATACGCAGTATTTT
CDR3aa: CASSVYPGLAGGVDTQYF

d_gene: TRBD2
abundance: NA
j_gene: TRBJ2-3
v_gene: TRBV5-1
CDR3nt: TGCGCCAGCAGCTTGCGACTAGCGGGGGGGCAAACAGATACGCAGTATTTT
CDR3aa: CASSLRLAGGQTDTQYF

d_gene: NA
abundance: NA
j_gene: TRBJ1-4
v_gene: TRBV5-6
CDR3nt: TGTGCCAGCAGCTTTTGGACAGCAACTAATGAAAAACTGTTTTTT
CDR3aa: CASSFWTATNEKLFF

d_gene: NA
abundance: NA
j_gene: TRBJ1-3
v_gene: TRBV10-3
CDR3nt: TGTGCCATCAGTGAGTCGAAGGGCCAGGCGGGGGAAGTCGGAAACACCATATATTTT
CDR3aa: CAISESKGQAGEVGNTIYF

d_gene: NA
abundance: NA
j_gene: TRBJ1-3
v_gene: TRBV9
CDR3nt: TGTGCCAGCAGCGTACTCTCGGGGACATCTGGAAACACCATATATTTT
CDR3aa: CASSVLSGTSGNTIYF

d_gene: NA
abundance: NA
j_gene: TRBJ1-1
v_gene: TRBV6-4
CDR3nt: TGTGCCAGCAGTGGGGCAGGGTGGCCCTCTAGGTTGAACACTGAAGCTTTCTTT
CDR3aa: CASSGAGWPSRLNTEAFF

d_gene: NA
abundance: NA
j_gene: TRBJ2-1
v_gene: TRBV7-3
CDR3nt: TGTGCCAGCAGCCCCCGTCACTTGAATGAGCAGTTCTTC
CDR3aa: CASSPRHLNEQFF

d_gene: NA
abundance: NA
j_gene: TRBJ2-7
v_gene: TRBV4-2
CDR3nt: TGTGCCAGCAGCCAAGCAGTTACCTCCTACGAGCAGTACTTC
CDR3aa: CASSQAVTSYEQYF

d_gene: NA
abundance: NA
j_gene: TRBJ2-1
v_gene: TRBV7-2
CDR3nt: TGTGCCAGCACCGCAGGGCTTTACTACAATGAGCAGTTCTTC
CDR3aa: CASTAGLYYNEQFF

d_gene: NA
abundance: NA
j_gene: TRBJ2-5
v_gene: TRBV3-1/TRBV3-2
CDR3nt: TGTGCCAGCAGCCACGTTGAGACCCAGTACTTC
CDR3aa: CASSHVETQYF

d_gene: NA
abundance: NA
j_gene: TRBJ1-3
v_gene: TRBV6-5
CDR3nt: TGTGCCAAAACGGGGGAGGGAACTGGAAACACCATATATTTT
CDR3aa: CAKTGEGTGNTIYF

d_gene: TRBD1
abundance: once
j_gene: TRBJ1-4
v_gene: TRBV7-9
CDR3nt: TGTGCCAGCAGCTTGACAGGGGTGGAAAAACTGTTTTTT
CDR3aa: CASSLTGVEKLFF

d_gene: NA
abundance: NA
j_gene: TRBJ2-3
v_gene: TRBV24-1
CDR3nt: TGTGCCACCAGTGCCTCCACAGATACGCAGTATTTT
CDR3aa: CATSASTDTQYF

d_gene: NA
abundance: NA
j_gene: TRBJ2-3
v_gene: TRBV11-2
CDR3nt: TGTGCCAGCAGCTGGACTAGCACAGATACGCAGTATTTT
CDR3aa: CASSWTSTDTQYF

d_gene: NA
abundance: NA
j_gene: TRBJ1-1
v_gene: TRBV7-3
CDR3nt: TGTGCCAGCACCCTTAGCCCGGGGAACACTGAAGCTTTCTTT
CDR3aa: CASTLSPGNTEAFF

d_gene: TRBD2
abundance: NA
j_gene: TRBJ2-1
v_gene: TRBV7-3
CDR3nt: TGTGCCAGCAGCCAATCCGGGGCTAGCGGAAATGAGCAGTTCTTC
CDR3aa: CASSQSGASGNEQFF

d_gene: TRBD2
abundance: NA
j_gene: TRBJ2-5
v_gene: TRBV9
CDR3nt: TGTGCCAGCAGCGTAGTGGCGGGGGGGGTTGAGACCCAGTACTTC
CDR3aa: CASSVVAGGVETQYF

d_gene: NA
abundance: NA
j_gene: TRBJ2-3
v_gene: TRBV19
CDR3nt: TGTGCCAGTAGTATGCGACGGCGGGATTGGAATACGCAGTATTTT
CDR3aa: CASSMRRRDWNTQYF

d_gene: NA
abundance: NA
j_gene: TRBJ2-3
v_gene: TRBV3-1/TRBV3-2
CDR3nt: TGTGCCAGCAGCCTCGGCGGTCTTCCCGGAGATACGCAGTATTTT
CDR3aa: CASSLGGLPGDTQYF

d_gene: NA
abundance: NA
j_gene: TRBJ2-2
v_gene: TRBV2
CDR3nt: TGTGCCAGCAAACCCCTCCAGGGAACCAACACCGGGGAGCTGTTTTTT
CDR3aa: CASKPLQGTNTGELFF

d_gene: TRBD1
abundance: NA
j_gene: TRBJ2-5
v_gene: TRBV5-1
CDR3nt: TGCGCCAGCAGCTCGACAGGGCCCGAAGAGACCCAGTACTTC
CDR3aa: CASSSTGPEETQYF

d_gene: NA
abundance: NA
j_gene: TRBJ1-5
v_gene: TRBV28
CDR3nt: TGTGCCAGCAGTTTCTCCACCGGGGCCCAGCATTTT
CDR3aa: CASSFSTGAQHF

d_gene: NA
abundance: few
j_gene: TRBJ2-1
v_gene: TRBV2
CDR3nt: TGTGCCAGCAGTGGGCAGGTTGTGAATGAGCAGTTCTTC
CDR3aa: CASSGQVVNEQFF

d_gene: TRBD1
abundance: NA
j_gene: TRBJ1-1
v_gene: TRBV10-3
CDR3nt: TGTGCCATCGCAGGGGGGCATGCTGACACTGAAGCTTTCTTT
CDR3aa: CAIAGGHADTEAFF